A selection of T cell receptor beta chains follows, all from one sample in a study of shared clonotypes between healthy human individuals. Sequenced by immunoSEQ multiplex PCR; TCRdb stores in-frame clones only, minus some. Among some 490,000 clones listed, over 70% were seen once. Source material: PBMCs. The receptors derive from a woman aged 40 to 50 in good health. Some clones in this sample may be carry-over from other donors' samples. The CDR3 runs from the conserved cysteine through the conserved F or W. The D gene is left open where the match is weak. Only part of the rows carry a size: once, few, many, or a class if the clone is expanded.

TRBD1,.,TRBJ1-5,TRBV2,CASGGQGASGSQHF
.,.,TRBJ1-1,TRBV11-2,CASSLDRQREAFF
TRBD2,.,TRBJ2-3,TRBV11-2,CASSWGTSGSSGRTDTQYF
TRBD1,.,TRBJ2-2,TRBV6-5,CASSPGQGFGELFF
TRBD2,few,TRBJ2-1,TRBV27,CASSIGTSFRNEQFF
TRBD2,.,TRBJ2-7,TRBV9,CASSEAGDAYEQYF
.,few,TRBJ2-7,TRBV9,CASSVAQRPGPPPYEQYF
.,.,TRBJ2-1,TRBV11-3,CASSTRGGGNEQFF
TRBD1,.,TRBJ2-1,TRBV5-1,CASSLGTGGNEQFF
.,.,TRBJ2-3,TRBV7-2,CASSLAWGTTDTQYF
TRBD1,once,TRBJ1-2,TRBV9,CASRDRDREGYTF
.,.,TRBJ2-5,TRBV29-1,CSWVTAQETQYF
.,many,TRBJ1-4,TRBV6-6,CASSSDSATNEKLFF
.,.,TRBJ1-5,TRBV4-3,CASSQSRGQPQHF
.,once,TRBJ1-2,TRBV6-1,CASSEAVGKDTYGYTF
.,.,TRBJ2-1,TRBV5-1,CASSLLVAERGQFF
.,.,TRBJ2-2,TRBV18,CASSPQVDTGELFF
.,.,TRBJ1-3,TRBV4-1,CASSREPTGIRNTIYF
.,.,TRBJ1-2,TRBV6-6,CASRDWALYGYTF
TRBD1,.,TRBJ2-7,TRBV6-6,CASSWDRTYEQYF
TRBD1,.,TRBJ1-1,TRBV30,CAPREWMDSHGTGYLRAFF
TRBD2,.,TRBJ2-7,TRBV28,CASSLGGRASYEQYF
.,.,TRBJ2-7,TRBV5-1,CASSSLGAASYEQYF
TRBD2,few,TRBJ2-7,TRBV28,CASSFRLAGGEQYF
.,.,TRBJ2-1,TRBV29-1,CSVVTARTAPNEQFF
.,few,TRBJ2-3,TRBV6-6,CASKTAQGPSTDTQYF
TRBD2,.,TRBJ2-1,TRBV25-1,CASSRLAGGWAYNEQFF
.,.,TRBJ2-5,TRBV19,CASSKWTDQETQYF
.,.,TRBJ1-2,TRBV25-1,CASRGPTYNYGYTF
.,.,TRBJ2-5,TRBV5-6,CASRQGIGETQYF
.,once,TRBJ2-3,TRBV5-1,CASSLGSGTDTQYF
TRBD2,.,TRBJ2-1,TRBV4-2,CASSQVVASGIYNEQFF
.,.,TRBJ1-2,TRBV10-3,CAISESPGFDYGYTF
.,.,TRBJ1-1,TRBV11-1,CASSLEAGVRRTEAFF
.,.,TRBJ1-2,TRBV20-1,CSAREGYGYTF
.,.,TRBJ1-2,TRBV5-1,CASSLAGQDYGYTF
.,few,TRBJ1-2,TRBV5-1,CASSSQAYGYTF
.,.,TRBJ2-5,TRBV2,CASSDLGTQYF
.,.,TRBJ1-2,TRBV7-9,CASSATGKYGYTF
TRBD2,.,TRBJ2-7,TRBV6-5,CASSWGLAGGSYEQYF
.,.,TRBJ2-7,TRBV7-2,CASSLVIGFTYEQYF
.,.,TRBJ1-4,TRBV19,CASSPQSGLTNEKLFF
TRBD2,.,TRBJ2-1,TRBV5-6,CASSRGLAGVNEQFF
TRBD1,.,TRBJ1-4,TRBV6-5,CASRGTGVSEKLFF
.,few,TRBJ1-5,TRBV6-9,CAWGRLYSNQPQHF
.,.,TRBJ2-1,TRBV19,CASSDGPGQLSYNEQFF
TRBD1,.,TRBJ1-1,TRBV7-2,CASSARGQVNTEAFF
.,.,TRBJ1-2,TRBV30,CAWSRDYGYTF
.,.,TRBJ2-2,TRBV28,CASSVGATGELFF
TRBD1,.,TRBJ1-1,TRBV2,CASSWGQGASEAFF
TRBD1,.,TRBJ1-1,TRBV28,CASIGTGQAFF
.,.,TRBJ1-5,TRBV9,CASSVNDGRNQPQHF